Listed below are T cell receptor beta chains from one sample, sequenced in a study of blood T cell repertoires in COVID-19. Method: immunoSEQ multiplex PCR; TCRdb's copy keeps in-frame clones and lacks some. The table shows tens of thousands of clones, with around 86% occurring only once. Sequenced: peripheral blood. The source of these receptors is a man in his 70s with active COVID-19. The conserved cysteine and the conserved F or W are not part of the CDR3 here.

v_gene,j_gene,CDR3aa
TRBV2,TRBJ2-1,ASIPTRWNEQF
TRBV4-1,TRBJ1-6,ASSKRLDSPLH
TRBV2,TRBJ1-1,ASSDYTEAF
TRBV9,TRBJ1-4,ASSPRNRGDEKLF
TRBV11-2,TRBJ2-3,ASSPGVDTQY
TRBV4-1,TRBJ1-5,ASSPLQGGGNQPQH
TRBV5-1,TRBJ2-7,ASSFRGLSYEQY
TRBV10-3,TRBJ2-1,ATKGRQGAAYNEQF
TRBV15,TRBJ2-2,ATSRDHRGPTGELF
TRBV7-2,TRBJ1-4,ASRPGVPNEKLF
TRBV6-5,TRBJ1-1,ASSYSGGLLNTEAF
TRBV5-1,TRBJ1-1,ASSLTGTSLYTEAF
TRBV19,TRBJ1-4,ASKVGTLNEKLF
TRBV5-4,TRBJ2-3,ASSLTGGRTDTQY
TRBV5-1,TRBJ1-4,ASSPGTGGANEKLF